The table lists the clone carrying this T cell receptor (beta chain) with many counts. Its antigen is unknown. These data originate in a study of early T cells in non-severe SARS-CoV-2 infection. Study background: Unsorted whole-blood RNA was sequenced in bulk, leaving chains unpaired. Study results and caveats: VDJdb-based matching was biased toward anti-spike CD8 responses and missed private and CD4 specificities.

Individual cDNA molecules received unique molecular identifiers during library preparation. TCRdb re-analysed the 5' RACE reads in MiXCR, keeping a single row per CDR3 protein. Of 55,000 or so distinct CDR3 sequences listed, 5.5% to 7.5% are singletons. CDR3 size: 13 residues. V was trimmed by 4 bases and J by 5 bases, leaving 11 bases between them. From germline, CDR1 is SGHRS and CDR2 YFSETQ. Sequences were obtained from whole blood. The clonotype was recovered from an adult who was a healthcare worker with PCR-confirmed SARS-CoV-2 infection or an uninfected control (not recorded which). V is TRBV5-1 and J is TRBJ2-3, with a tentative D call TRBD1 (6 bases). Here the CDR3 DNA reads TGCGCCAGCAGCACTCAGGGGTTAGATACGCAGTATTTT. Amino acid sequence: CASSTQGLDTQYF. The variable domain in full, completed from reference TRBV5-1 and TRBJ2-3, reads KAGVTQTPRYLIKTRGQQVTLSCSPISGHRSVSWYQQTPGQGLQFLFEYFSETQRNKGNFPGRFSGRQFSNSRSEMNVSTLELGDSALYLCASSTQGLDTQYFGPGTRLTVL.